This TCR beta chain was captured in a study of technical replicates of blood from a few donors. Generated by immunoSEQ multiplex PCR, the TCRdb table keeps only in-frame clones and is missing some. In the table there are roughly 80,000 clones, 93% of which are singletons. Between the trimmed V and J ends, which lost 5 bases and 2 bases, there was a span of 10 bases. This CDR3 has 13 residues. From germline, CDR1 is SGHNT and CDR2 YYREEE (reference sequence). This chain joins TRBV5-4 and TRBJ1-2; D not certain. The sequence came from a human donor in good health. Sequencing input: T cells isolated from PBMCs. The CDR3, as DNA: TGTGCCAGCAGTCAACTTTCCAACTATGGCTACACCTTC. This translates into CASSQLSNYGYTF.